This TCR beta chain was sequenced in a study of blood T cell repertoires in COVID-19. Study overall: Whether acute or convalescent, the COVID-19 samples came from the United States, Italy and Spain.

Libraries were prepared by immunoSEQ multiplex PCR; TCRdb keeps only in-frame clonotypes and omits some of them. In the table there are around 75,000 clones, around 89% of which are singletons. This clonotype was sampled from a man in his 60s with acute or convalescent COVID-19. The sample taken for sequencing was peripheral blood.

CDR3 region: CASSEGDMKNIQYF. CDR3 nucleotide sequence: TGTGCCAGCAGTGAGGGGGACATGAAAAACATTCAGTACTTC. The chain is built from TRBV6-1 and TRBJ2-4; a possible D gene is TRBD1 (6 bases). V lost 3 bases and J 4 bases, leaving 10 bases between the germline ends. CDR3 length equals 14 residues. Germline V gene data show CDR1 as MNHNS and CDR2 as SASEGT.